This T cell receptor beta chain was identified in a study of blood T cell repertoires in COVID-19. Turning to the study itself: Acute and convalescent COVID-19 samples came from the United States, Italy and Spain. T cells, B-cell-depleted T cells, or PBMCs supplied cDNA or gDNA.

Patients at the Seattle site were enrolled during active infection and followed longitudinally. Germline-derived CDR1 and CDR2 are SGHRS and YFSETQ. Trimming cost V 3 bases and J 5 bases, with 15 bases left between them. The CDR3 loop spans 15 amino acids. Authors' data handling: From reference gene primer amplification, estimates of nucleated cell counts were derived. Assay used: immunoSEQ multiplex PCR; TCRdb lists only in-frame clones, some missing. The V and J calls and clone size are taken from that table; D and trimming were inferred from the DNA. Found here are tens of thousands of clones, roughly 80% of them singletons; the top ten hold 13%.

The sample consisted of peripheral blood. This chain connects TRBV5-1 to TRBJ1-5, with a weak D call TRBD1 (5 bases). The TCR comes from a man in his fifties with COVID-19, enrolled during active disease. The CDR3 here is CASSSGGVSYQPQHF. The CDR3 DNA is TGCGCCAGCAGCTCGGGGGGAGTTAGTTATCAGCCCCAGCATTTT.